This T cell receptor beta chain was identified in a study of OX40 agonist ivuxolimab in advanced cancers. Sequencing used immunoSEQ multiplex PCR; TCRdb keeps in-frame clones, though not all of them. The sample has 30,000 to 35,000 clones; roughly 90% are singletons. Patients had blood sampled at baseline and again on cycle 4 day 1 and cycle 7 day 1. V lost 0 bases to trimming and J lost 6 bases, with 9 bases between them. CDR1 is MNHEY and CDR2 is SMNVEV in the germline V gene (reference sequence). CDR3 length: 13 amino acids. The chain employs TRBV27 and TRBJ2-7, with D perhaps given as TRBD1 or TRBD2 (5 bases each). The sample was CD4+ or CD8+ T cells sorted from blood, taken in a trial of the OX40 agonist ivuxolimab. The TCR sequence derives from an adult with an advanced solid tumor such as melanoma, head and neck, liver or kidney cancer. CDR3 in amino acids: CASSLSWGTEQYF. In DNA form, the CDR3 reads TGTGCCAGCAGTTTATCATGGGGGACCGAGCAGTACTTC.